The 8 T cell receptor beta chains reported below all come from one sample, sequenced in a study of T cells in Graves' hyperthyroidism and ophthalmopathy. TCR beta CDR3 sequences were amplified from RNA transcripts. The TCR CDR3 was amplified in a first-round RT-PCR using the HTBI primer set. TCRdb called the multiplex PCR reads again in MiXCR, with one record for every CDR3 protein. The sample comprises about 560,000 distinct CDR3 sequences, roughly 17% of which are singletons, and roughly 18% rests with the top ten. Material for sequencing was blood. The receptors originated from a woman aged 18-35 years with Graves' hyperthyroidism.

This clonotype was picked up many times. The CDR3 spells CSVTQGGDQPQHF. The CDR3 region has the DNA TGCAGCGTCACCCAGGGAGGGGATCAGCCCCAGCATTTT. The genes are TRBV20-1 and TRBJ1-5, with a tentative D call TRBD1 (5 bases). This CDR3 comprises 13 residues. Germline V lookup: CDR1 DFQATT, CDR2 SNEGSKA (reference sequence).

There are a few counts of this clonotype. The J gene is TRBJ1-2, the V gene TRBV27; D ambiguous. Germline-derived CDR1 and CDR2 are MNHEY and SMNVEV (reference sequence). The V gene lost 4 bases and the J gene lost 5 bases, with 11 bases spanning the gap. The CDR3 sequence is 13 residues long. The CDR3 nucleotides are TGTGCCAGCAGTTGGTCAGGCCGATATGGCTACACCTTC. This gives the protein CASSWSGRYGYTF.

This clonotype was seen a handful of times. The CDR3 DNA is TGTGCCAGCAGACAGACAGGGCCCACTGGAAACACCATATATTTT. As protein: CASRQTGPTGNTIYF. This chain joins TRBV6-1 and TRBJ1-3, with 7 bases fitting TRBD1. CDR3 length: 15 residues. Germline lookup yields CDR1 MNHNS and CDR2 SASEGT. Germline trimming cut 6 bases from V and 2 bases from J; bases unmatched to any gene: 7.

The sample holds a few counts of this clonotype. The chain is built from TRBV19 and TRBJ1-1; TRBD1 might be the D (6 bases). Germline V gene lookup returns CDR1 LNHDA and CDR2 SQIVND (reference sequence). The CDR3 extends over 12 amino acids. The V gene lost 9 bases and the J gene lost 2 bases, with 10 bases spanning the gap. CDR3 sequence reads: CARDRHNTEAFF. The CDR3 DNA reads TGTGCCAGGGACAGACATAACACTGAAGCTTTCTTT. The full variable domain, in which reference TRBV19 and TRBJ1-1 provide the parts outside the CDR3, is DGGITQSPKYLFRKEGQNVTLSCEQNLNHDAMYWYRQDPGQGLRLIYYSQIVNDFQKGDIAEGYSVSREKKESFPLTVTSAQKNPTAFYLCARDRHNTEAFFGQGTRLTVV.

This clonotype was seen only a few times. The chain links TRBV11-2 to TRBJ1-1; the D is unclear. The CDR3 covers 14 residues. Germline CDR1 SGHAT, CDR2 FQNNGV. V was trimmed by 5 bases and J by 0 bases, leaving 10 bases between them. CDR3 protein: CASSPRHMNTEAFF. The DNA of the CDR3 is TGTGCCAGCAGCCCGAGACATATGAACACTGAAGCTTTCTTT.

This clonotype turned up a few times. V is TRBV20-1 and J is TRBJ2-7, with D possibly TRBD1 on 6 matching bases. Germline CDR1 DFQATT, CDR2 SNEGSKA (reference sequence). V was trimmed by 1 base and J by 2 bases, leaving 15 bases between them. CDR3 size: 15 residues. CDR3 nucleotide sequence: TGCAGTGCTAGAGGCGGGCGCCAGGGGCCCTACGAGCAGTACTTC. It encodes CSARGGRQGPYEQYF.

The CDR3 region has the DNA TGTGCCAGCAGTGATTCAGCGGGGGGCCTCACAGATACGCAGTATTTT. This encodes CASSDSAGGLTDTQYF. J is TRBJ2-3 and V is TRBV6-4; 9 positions match TRBD2. The length of the CDR3 is 16 residues. V lost 3 bases, J lost 2 bases, and 6 bases stayed unmatched. Germline CDR1 MRHNA, CDR2 SNTAGT.

This clonotype was detected many times. The V gene is TRBV29-1, the J gene TRBJ2-1; 9 bases align to TRBD1. This CDR3 is built from 17 residues. Germline V CDR1 and CDR2: SQVTM, ANQGSEA. After removal of 5 bases from V and 1 base from J, the junction contained 12 bases not matched to a gene. The CDR3 nucleotides are TGCAGCGTTAAGGACAGGGGCTTAAGCCTATCCTACAATGAGCAGTTCTTC. Protein product: CSVKDRGLSLSYNEQFF.